The clone carrying this T cell receptor beta chain was found many times. Its antigen is unknown. The data were obtained in a study of CD8 T cells in ankylosing spondylitis. General study results and limits: The authors reported significant enrichment of disease-linked clones in matched ankylosing spondylitis synovial fluid. Made up of about eight highly homologous variants, a TCR beta motif appeared characteristic of ankylosing spondylitis blood. Clones that were linked to disease were CD8+ and were relatively rare in peripheral blood.

Germline lookup yields CDR1 SQVTM and CDR2 ANQGSEA. Trimming took 7 bases from V and 2 from J; bases not matched to a gene: 4. This CDR3 has 12 residues. Quantitative 5'-RACE with molecular barcodes generated TCR beta libraries. A single record per CDR3 protein comes from TCRdb applying MiXCR to the 5' RACE reads. The data contain approximately 250,000 distinct CDR3 sequences, over 9.5% of them singletons. The V and J genes are TRBV29-1 and TRBJ2-5; the match to TRBD2 covers 7 bases. Sequenced input: blood, either unsorted or a sorted T cell fraction (not recorded which). The receptor was isolated from a male donor with ankylosing spondylitis or in good health (not recorded which). The DNA of the CDR3 is TGCAGCGGGGGGGGGATGCAAGAGACCCAGTACTTC. Protein sequence: CSGGGMQETQYF.